A selection of T cell receptor beta chains follows, all from one sample in a study of cytomegalovirus exposure and HLA in healthy donors. Assay used: immunoSEQ multiplex PCR; TCRdb lists only in-frame clones, some missing. This sample has 110,000 to 150,000 clones, with almost 80% found just once. Input material: PBMCs. These receptors were taken from a man between 18 and 35 years old in good health and CMV-seronegative. The CDR3 runs from the conserved cysteine through the conserved F or W. D genes are given only for firm matches. Part of the rows lack a size; the others show once, few, many or a class for expanded clones.

j_call: TRBJ2-2
d_call: TRBD1
clone_size: -
v_call: TRBV5-1
cdr3_nt: TGCGCCAGCAGGATTCGGGGACAGGGGACATCGACCGGGGAGCTGTTTTTT
cdr3_aa: CASRIRGQGTSTGELFF

j_call: TRBJ2-7
d_call: TRBD1
clone_size: -
v_call: TRBV12-5
cdr3_nt: TGTGCTAGTTCCGGCGACAGGGCGTCCTACGAGCAGTACTTC
cdr3_aa: CASSGDRASYEQYF

j_call: TRBJ1-5
d_call: TRBD1
clone_size: -
v_call: TRBV27
cdr3_nt: TGTACCAGCAGTCAGGGGGGAAGCAATCAGCCCCAGCATTTT
cdr3_aa: CTSSQGGSNQPQHF

j_call: TRBJ2-7
d_call: TRBD2
clone_size: -
v_call: TRBV5-1
cdr3_nt: TGCGCCAGCAGCCTGACTAGCGGAACCTACGAGCAGTACTTC
cdr3_aa: CASSLTSGTYEQYF

j_call: TRBJ1-1
d_call: TRBD1
clone_size: -
v_call: TRBV27
cdr3_nt: TGTGCCAGCAGTGCCTCAGGGGGCTGGTCTGAAGCTTTCTTT
cdr3_aa: CASSASGGWSEAFF

j_call: TRBJ1-3
d_call: -
clone_size: -
v_call: TRBV11-2
cdr3_nt: TGTGCCAGCAGCGCCTTTGGGAAAAGAGGGAACACCATATATTTT
cdr3_aa: CASSAFGKRGNTIYF

j_call: TRBJ1-5
d_call: -
clone_size: -
v_call: TRBV7-2
cdr3_nt: TGTGCCAGCAGCCTCCGGGGAAGCAATCAGCCCCAGCATTTT
cdr3_aa: CASSLRGSNQPQHF

j_call: TRBJ2-6
d_call: -
clone_size: -
v_call: TRBV7-9
cdr3_nt: TGTGCCAGCAGCCCCACCCCGGCTGGGGCCAACGTCCTGACTTTC
cdr3_aa: CASSPTPAGANVLTF

j_call: TRBJ1-4
d_call: TRBD1
clone_size: -
v_call: TRBV27
cdr3_nt: TGTGCCAGCAGTGAACGTCCGGGACAGGGGTTAGGAAAACTGTTTTTT
cdr3_aa: CASSERPGQGLGKLFF

j_call: TRBJ2-1
d_call: -
clone_size: -
v_call: TRBV11-3
cdr3_nt: TGTGCCAGCAGCTTGAGTCCGTCACACAATGAGCAGTTCTTC
cdr3_aa: CASSLSPSHNEQFF

j_call: TRBJ2-1
d_call: TRBD1
clone_size: -
v_call: TRBV5-1
cdr3_nt: TGCGCCAGCAGCTTGGGGGACAGGGGTATTGTTAATGAGCAGTTCTTC
cdr3_aa: CASSLGDRGIVNEQFF

j_call: TRBJ1-2
d_call: -
clone_size: -
v_call: TRBV2
cdr3_nt: TGTGTCTCGAGAGGAGTGGGGGAAGGGGGGGGATCTAACTATGGCTACACCTTC
cdr3_aa: CVSRGVGEGGGSNYGYTF

j_call: TRBJ2-4
d_call: TRBD1
clone_size: -
v_call: TRBV2
cdr3_nt: TGTGCCAGCAAACGGGACAGTGGAAACATTCAGTACTTC
cdr3_aa: CASKRDSGNIQYF

j_call: TRBJ2-1
d_call: -
clone_size: -
v_call: TRBV5-1
cdr3_nt: TGCGCCAGCAGCTTGTGGGCCGAAGACAATGAGCAGTTCTTC
cdr3_aa: CASSLWAEDNEQFF

j_call: TRBJ1-1
d_call: -
clone_size: -
v_call: TRBV29-1
cdr3_nt: TGCAGCGTTGGGGGGGGCGCGGTGAACACTGAAGCTTTCTTT
cdr3_aa: CSVGGGAVNTEAFF

j_call: TRBJ1-1
d_call: -
clone_size: -
v_call: TRBV7-8
cdr3_nt: TGTGCCAGCAGCTCAACGGGGGGGGACCGGTTAAACACTGAAGCTTTCTTT
cdr3_aa: CASSSTGGDRLNTEAFF

j_call: TRBJ2-3
d_call: -
clone_size: once
v_call: TRBV5-1
cdr3_nt: TGCGCCAGCAGCTTGATAAGCACAGATACGCAGTATTTT
cdr3_aa: CASSLISTDTQYF

j_call: TRBJ2-7
d_call: TRBD1
clone_size: -
v_call: TRBV7-8
cdr3_nt: TGTGCCAGCAGCTTAGCGTTCAATGGGCCAGGGGGCGCCGCGCTCTCCTACGAGCAGTACTTC
cdr3_aa: CASSLAFNGPGGAALSYEQYF

j_call: TRBJ1-6
d_call: TRBD1
clone_size: -
v_call: TRBV5-1
cdr3_nt: TGCGCCAGCAGCTTTGGCCTGGGACAGGGGGCGGATAATTCACCCCTCCACTTT
cdr3_aa: CASSFGLGQGADNSPLHF

j_call: TRBJ2-1
d_call: -
clone_size: -
v_call: TRBV5-1
cdr3_nt: TGCGCCAGCAGCCACCCGGAACAGGGGGGGGATGAGCAGTTCTTC
cdr3_aa: CASSHPEQGGDEQFF

j_call: TRBJ2-4
d_call: -
clone_size: -
v_call: TRBV19
cdr3_nt: TGTGCCAGTAAGAACAGGGCTTCGGGTAAAAACATTCAGTACTTC
cdr3_aa: CASKNRASGKNIQYF

j_call: TRBJ2-7
d_call: -
clone_size: once
v_call: TRBV27
cdr3_nt: TGTGCCAGCAGTTTAGGGGAGACCCCCTACCGCGAGCAGTACTTC
cdr3_aa: CASSLGETPYREQYF

j_call: TRBJ2-2
d_call: -
clone_size: few
v_call: TRBV5-1
cdr3_nt: TGCGCCAGCAGCTCGGACAGCATGAACACCGGGGAGCTGTTTTTT
cdr3_aa: CASSSDSMNTGELFF

j_call: TRBJ1-1
d_call: -
clone_size: -
v_call: TRBV29-1
cdr3_nt: TGCAGCGTGGCGGCTCAGGGGAACACTGAAGCTTTCTTT
cdr3_aa: CSVAAQGNTEAFF

j_call: TRBJ1-6
d_call: -
clone_size: few
v_call: TRBV5-4
cdr3_nt: TGTGCCAGCAGTGCCGGGACATACAATTCACCCCTCCACTTT
cdr3_aa: CASSAGTYNSPLHF

j_call: TRBJ1-5
d_call: TRBD1
clone_size: -
v_call: TRBV12-5
cdr3_nt: TGTGCTAGTGGTTTGGTACGGACAGGGGAGAATAGCAATCAGCCCCAGCATTTT
cdr3_aa: CASGLVRTGENSNQPQHF

j_call: TRBJ2-5
d_call: TRBD1
clone_size: -
v_call: TRBV7-2
cdr3_nt: TGTGCCAGCAGCCAGAATGCAGGGGGCAGAGAGACCCAGTACTTC
cdr3_aa: CASSQNAGGRETQYF

j_call: TRBJ1-3
d_call: TRBD1
clone_size: -
v_call: TRBV19
cdr3_nt: TGTGCCAGTAGCAGGGGGGACTCTGGAAACACCATATATTTT
cdr3_aa: CASSRGDSGNTIYF

j_call: TRBJ1-3
d_call: -
clone_size: -
v_call: TRBV2
cdr3_nt: TGTGCCAGCCAGGGCCCTGGAAACACCATATATTTT
cdr3_aa: CASQGPGNTIYF

j_call: TRBJ1-1
d_call: -
clone_size: -
v_call: TRBV6-5
cdr3_nt: TGTGCCAGCCAAGCGGGGGTAAGCACTGAAGCTTTCTTT
cdr3_aa: CASQAGVSTEAFF

j_call: TRBJ1-5
d_call: TRBD1
clone_size: -
v_call: TRBV2
cdr3_nt: TGTGCCAGCGGCGGGACAGGTGATCGGCCCCAGCATTTT
cdr3_aa: CASGGTGDRPQHF

j_call: TRBJ2-5
d_call: -
clone_size: -
v_call: TRBV29-1
cdr3_nt: TGCAGCGTTGAAGTTGTACAGGACCAAGAGACCCAGTACTTC
cdr3_aa: CSVEVVQDQETQYF